The TCR beta chain under discussion was sequenced for a study of radiotherapy plus CTLA-4 blockade in lung cancer. Whole-study context: The study recorded objective responses in roughly 18% of patients and disease control in approximately 33%.

The V end was cut by 1 base, the J end by 6 bases, with 13 bases between. The CDR3 covers 14 residues. Germline lookup yields CDR1 SGHTA and CDR2 FQGNSA. Only a few counts were recorded for this clone. Its antigen remains unknown. This table comes from immunoSEQ multiplex PCR, and its TCRdb copy is limited to in-frame clones, with some not included. This sample has 55,000 to 70,000 clones; around 79% occur once, and the top ten carry over 15%. Focal radiation with ipilimumab CTLA-4 blockade was given to patients with chemo-refractory metastatic non-small-cell lung cancer. Study-wide results and caveats: Early blood T cell clone changes and increased post-radiation serum interferon-beta were reportedly the strongest response predictors. After radiotherapy and ipilimumab, tumor-derived clones expanded in peripheral blood.

V gene TRBV7-2 combines with J gene TRBJ2-7, with D perhaps matching TRBD2 (7 bases). This sequence was found in a human donor with non-small cell lung cancer who had a complete response to radiotherapy plus ipilimumab. The sample was peripheral blood, taken from a patient treated with radiotherapy plus ipilimumab. CDR3 loop: CASSLGGGGLEQYF. In DNA, the CDR3 is TGTGCCAGCAGCTTAGGAGGGGGGGGGCTCGAGCAGTACTTC.